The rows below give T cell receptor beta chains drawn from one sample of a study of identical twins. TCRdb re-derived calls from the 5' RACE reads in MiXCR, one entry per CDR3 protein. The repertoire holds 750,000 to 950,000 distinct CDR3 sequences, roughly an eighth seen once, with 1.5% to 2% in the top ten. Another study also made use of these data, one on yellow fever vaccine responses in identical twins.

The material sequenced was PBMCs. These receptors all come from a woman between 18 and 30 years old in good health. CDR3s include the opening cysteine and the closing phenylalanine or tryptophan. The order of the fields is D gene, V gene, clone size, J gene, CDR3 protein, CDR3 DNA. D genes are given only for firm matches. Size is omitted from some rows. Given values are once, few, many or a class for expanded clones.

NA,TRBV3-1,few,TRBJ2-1,CASSQDSRQHNEQFF,TGTGCCAGCAGCCAAGATTCTAGGCAGCACAATGAGCAGTTCTTC
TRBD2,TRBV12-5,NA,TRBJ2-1,CASGSSGTMLNEQFF,TGTGCTAGTGGTTCCAGCGGGACTATGCTGAATGAGCAGTTCTTC
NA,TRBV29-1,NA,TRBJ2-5,CSVVSQKETQYF,TGCAGCGTTGTGTCCCAAAAAGAGACCCAGTACTTC
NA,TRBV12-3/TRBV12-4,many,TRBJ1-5,CASSPTGNGNQPQHF,TGTGCCAGCAGCCCTACAGGGAATGGCAATCAGCCCCAGCATTTT
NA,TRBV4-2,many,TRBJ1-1,CASSQETAMNTEAFF,TGTGCCAGCAGCCAAGAGACGGCAATGAACACTGAAGCTTTCTTT
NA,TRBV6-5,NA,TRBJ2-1,CASSYSYQGWSNEQFF,TGTGCCAGCAGTTACTCATATCAGGGTTGGTCGAATGAGCAGTTCTTC
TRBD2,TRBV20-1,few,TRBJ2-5,CSALYTGGAETQYF,TGCAGTGCTTTATACACGGGGGGAGCCGAGACCCAGTACTTC
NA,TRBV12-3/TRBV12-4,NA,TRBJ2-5,CASSFRTERLTQYF,TGTGCCAGCAGTTTTCGGACTGAGCGGTTGACCCAGTACTTC
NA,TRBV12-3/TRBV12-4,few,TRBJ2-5,CASSPVSSQETQYF,TGTGCCAGCAGTCCCGTGTCCAGCCAAGAGACCCAGTACTTC
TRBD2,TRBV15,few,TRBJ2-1,CATSVAGGFPNEQFF,TGTGCCACCAGCGTAGCGGGAGGGTTCCCCAATGAGCAGTTCTTC
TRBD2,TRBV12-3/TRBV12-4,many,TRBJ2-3,CASSLEGLAKDTQYF,TGTGCCAGCAGCCTCGAGGGACTAGCTAAAGATACGCAGTATTTT
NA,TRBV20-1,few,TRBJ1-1,CSARAGGTEAFF,TGCAGTGCTAGGGCCGGCGGGACTGAAGCTTTCTTT
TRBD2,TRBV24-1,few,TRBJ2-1,CATSDLRSGRNEQFF,TGTGCCACCAGTGATTTGCGAAGCGGGAGAAATGAGCAGTTCTTC
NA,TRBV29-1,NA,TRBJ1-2,CSAKRDRDGYTF,TGCAGCGCCAAAAGGGACCGCGACGGCTACACCTTC
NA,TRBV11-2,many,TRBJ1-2,CASSSRGSANYGYTF,TGTGCCAGCAGCTCGAGGGGTTCAGCTAACTATGGCTACACCTTC
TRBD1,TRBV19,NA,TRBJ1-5,CASRGQGRRPQHF,TGTGCCAGTAGGGGACAGGGTCGGCGACCCCAGCATTTT
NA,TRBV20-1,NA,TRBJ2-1,CSASLGGHSYNEQFF,TGCAGTGCTAGTTTAGGGGGGCACTCCTACAATGAGCAGTTCTTC
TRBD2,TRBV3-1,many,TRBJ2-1,CASSQRTSGPPFDNEQFF,TGTGCCAGCAGCCAACGGACTAGCGGGCCCCCCTTTGACAATGAGCAGTTCTTC
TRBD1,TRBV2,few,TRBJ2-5,CASSVQGSETQYF,TGTGCCAGCAGTGTACAGGGGAGTGAGACCCAGTACTTC
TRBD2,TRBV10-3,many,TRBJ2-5,CAISVAGGPQETQYF,TGTGCCATCAGTGTAGCGGGGGGGCCCCAAGAGACCCAGTACTTC
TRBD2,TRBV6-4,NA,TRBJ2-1,CASSETGGPDEQFF,TGTGCCAGCAGTGAAACGGGGGGGCCGGATGAGCAGTTCTTC
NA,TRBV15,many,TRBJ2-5,CATSRDPWGVETQYF,TGTGCCACCAGCAGAGATCCTTGGGGGGTTGAGACCCAGTACTTC